This T cell receptor (beta chain) was profiled in a study of T-cell memory formation after mild COVID-19. In the study overall: TCR clusters largely stayed donor specific. Findings and limits, study-wide: From day 15 to 85, contracting clones were balanced between CD4 and CD8, whereas later expanders leaned toward CD4+.

5'RACE primed from the constant segment yielded TCR alpha and TCR beta cDNA libraries bearing sample barcodes and UMIs. From the 5' RACE reads, TCRdb called clonotypes with MiXCR, one entry per CDR3 protein. Among a few hundred thousand distinct CDR3 sequences listed, under 30% were seen once. The trim removed 1 base at V and 2 bases at J, leaving 6 bases unmatched. Germline V CDR1 and CDR2: ENHRY, SYGVKD. The CDR3 extends over 18 amino acids. With respect to this clonotype: What it binds is not known.

The chain couples TRBV10-3 to TRBJ2-7; 15 nucleotides match TRBD2. Material for sequencing was PBMCs or a T cell subset sorted from them (not recorded which). The receptor comes from an adult woman who had mild COVID-19 (a few samples of this study predate the infection). Cell type and time point are not known. CDR3 in DNA: TGTGCCATCAGTGAGTGGACTAGCGGGAGGGAGACTACCTACGAGCAGTACTTC. It encodes CAISEWTSGRETTYEQYF.